The 28 T cell receptor beta chains reported below all come from one sample, sequenced in a study of blood T cell repertoires in COVID-19. Assay: immunoSEQ multiplex PCR; the TCRdb copy retains only in-frame clones and omits some. The sample holds about 16,000 clones, about 90% seen once. Sequenced input: peripheral blood. The receptors stem from a human donor in a cohort sampled during active COVID-19.

The V gene is TRBV3-1 (or the pseudogene TRBV3-2), the J gene TRBJ2-5; tentatively, D is TRBD1 (5 bases). Germline V gene lookup returns CDR1 LGHDT and CDR2 YNNKEL (reference sequence). Trimming stripped 1 base from V and 4 bases from J, with 7 bases between. This CDR3 comprises 13 residues. The CDR3 region is CASSQGRVETQYF. In DNA form, the CDR3 reads TGTGCCAGCAGCCAAGGCAGGGTAGAGACCCAGTACTTC.

V usage is TRBV5-4 and J usage is TRBJ1-1; the D is unclear. The V end lost 0 bases, the J end lost 0 bases, and 9 bases lay between the germline ends. CDR1 and CDR2 (germline): SGHNT, YYREEE (reference sequence). The CDR3 has 15 residues. CDR3 in DNA: TGTGCCAGCAGCTTGGCGAGACTCATGAACACTGAAGCTTTCTTT. Amino acid sequence: CASSLARLMNTEAFF.

The chain uses TRBV12-5 and TRBJ2-3, with 7 bases identical to TRBD1. This CDR3 is 16 amino acids long. Per germline, CDR1 LGHNT and CDR2 FRNRAP. The V and J ends lost 1 base and 2 bases, in that order; junction bases with no gene match: 6. This CDR3 reads CASGLGRDSNTDTQYF. Written as DNA, the CDR3 is TGTGCTAGTGGTTTGGGAAGGGACAGCAACACAGATACGCAGTATTTT. The variable domain in full, with the rest retrieved from reference TRBV12-5 and TRBJ2-3, is DARVTQTPRHKVTEMGQEVTMRCQPILGHNTVFWYRQTMMQGLELLAYFRNRAPLDDSGMPKDRFSAEMPDATLATLKIQPSEPRDSAVYFCASGLGRDSNTDTQYFGPGTRLTVL.

The sample holds one count of this clone. V gene TRBV6-5 combines with J gene TRBJ2-1; 7 bases match TRBD2. There are 16 residues in the CDR3. V was pared by 0 bases and J by 6 bases, with 8 bases of the junction left unmatched. The germline V gene has CDR1 MNHEY and CDR2 SVGAGI. The CDR3 is CASSYSSKTSPNEQFF. The CDR3 bases are TGTGCCAGCAGTTACTCGAGTAAGACTAGCCCCAATGAGCAGTTCTTC.

This chain uses TRBV6-2 or TRBV6-3 with TRBJ2-3, with TRBD2 matching over 11 bases. With 2 bases clipped from V and 3 bases from J, the junction kept 4 bases outside the gene matches. This CDR3 is built from 16 residues. Germline CDR1 MNHEY, CDR2 SVGEGT. The CDR3 bases are TGTGCCAGCAGTTACGGGCCTAGCGGGGGGACAGATACGCAGTATTTT. Translating it yields CASSYGPSGGTDTQYF.

The gene calls are TRBV7-2 and TRBJ2-2; D is undetermined. The ends were cut back, 3 bases at V and 5 bases at J, with 10 bases in the middle. The CDR3 contains 14 residues. Germline V gene lookup returns CDR1 SGHTA and CDR2 FQGNSA. The CDR3 reads CASSFRRWTGELFF. CDR3 in DNA: TGTGCCAGCAGCTTTAGGCGGTGGACCGGGGAGCTGTTTTTT.

CDR3 protein: CASSLDNNYGYTF. The CDR3 DNA sequence: TGTGCCAGCAGCTTGGACAATAACTATGGCTACACCTTC. The rearrangement joins TRBV5-4 to TRBJ1-2; D unresolved. Germline assignment: CDR1 SGHNT and CDR2 YYREEE (reference sequence). The CDR3 consists of 13 residues. Trimming cost V 0 bases and J 1 base, with 4 bases left between them.

The chain carries TRBV5-1 and TRBJ2-5, with no clear D. Trimming cost V 0 bases and J 3 bases, with 3 bases left between them. This CDR3 has 12 residues. The germline V gene has CDR1 SGHRS and CDR2 YFSETQ. The CDR3, as DNA: TGCGCCAGCAGCTTGGCCAAAGAGACCCAGTACTTC. Translation gives CASSLAKETQYF.

V usage is TRBV7-8 and J usage is TRBJ2-1; 8 bases match TRBD2. The CDR3 is made up of 13 amino acids. Losses at the gene ends were 1 base for V and 10 bases for J; bases not matched to a gene: 3. Looked up from germline, CDR1 is SGHVS and CDR2 is FQNEAQ. The CDR3 bases are TGTGCCAGCAGCTTAGGGGCGGGGGGCGAGCAGTTCTTC. This encodes CASSLGAGGEQFF.

The CDR3 DNA follows: TGTGCCAGCAGCCAAGAGGGGGGACAGCCCCAGCATTTT. Its translation is CASSQEGGQPQHF. V gene TRBV3-1 (or the pseudogene TRBV3-2) combines with J gene TRBJ1-5; D possibly corresponds to TRBD1 (5 bases). Trimming removed 0 bases from V and 7 bases from J, with 7 bases in between. The length of the CDR3 is 13 residues. Germline CDR1 reads LGHDT; CDR2 reads YNNKEL (reference sequence).

This chain uses TRBV9 with TRBJ1-6; 10 bases match TRBD1. This CDR3 has 14 residues. In germline, CDR1 is SGDLS, CDR2 YYNGEE. J gave up 7 bases and V 3 bases, and 1 base lay outside the gene matches. CDR3 sequence (DNA): TGTGCCAGCAGCGGGGGACAGGGGAATTCACCCCTCCACTTT. It translates to CASSGGQGNSPLHF.

The J gene is TRBJ1-1, the V gene TRBV10-3; a weak D match, TRBD1 (5 bases). V was cut by 6 bases and J by 1 base, with 15 bases left in between. Germline loops: CDR1 ENHRY, CDR2 SYGVKD. This CDR3 region has 15 residues. The CDR3 is CAIRVKGPTNTEAFF. CDR3 DNA: TGTGCCATCAGGGTTAAGGGGCCCACGAACACTGAAGCTTTCTTT.

This clone is a singleton in its sample. The genes are TRBV4-3 and TRBJ2-2; perhaps TRBD2 as D (6 bases). The CDR3 has 14 residues. Germline CDR1 is LGHNA and CDR2 is YSLEER. Trimming took off 0 bases at V and 6 bases at J, with 8 bases between the two ends. CDR3 sequence: CASSQDTGAGELFF. The CDR3 DNA follows: TGCGCCAGCAGCCAAGATACGGGGGCCGGGGAGCTGTTTTTT.

V usage is TRBV27 and J usage is TRBJ1-2; D is perhaps TRBD1 (6 bases). Germline CDR1 is MNHEY and CDR2 is SMNVEV (reference sequence). V lost 3 bases to trimming and J lost 2 bases, with 13 bases between them. The CDR3 is 15 residues long. CDR3 protein: CASSLGSGVNYGYTF. CDR3 nucleotides: TGTGCCAGCAGTTTGGGGTCAGGGGTGAACTATGGCTACACCTTC.

In its sample, this clone was seen a few times. The chain carries TRBV19 and TRBJ2-1; 10 bases match TRBD1. CDR1 LNHDA and CDR2 SQIVND come from the germline V gene (reference sequence). The CDR3 is 17 residues long. V was clipped by 3 bases and J by 8 bases; unmatched bases: 13. Written as DNA, the CDR3 is TGTGCCAGTAGTATTCCGACAGGGGGCTTCTTCACCCATGAGCAGTTCTTC. This sequence encodes CASSIPTGGFFTHEQFF.

The rearrangement joins TRBV7-8 to TRBJ2-5; D call uncertain. V was cut by 3 bases and J by 4 bases, with 9 bases left in between. Germline V gene sequence: CDR1 SGHVS, CDR2 FQNEAQ. This CDR3 region has 13 residues. CDR3 residues: CASSFWAGETQYF. The CDR3, as DNA: TGTGCCAGCAGCTTCTGGGCCGGAGAGACCCAGTACTTC.

The chain couples TRBV10-3 to TRBJ1-5; D remains unclear. Trimming took off 5 bases at V and 1 base at J, with 9 bases between the two ends. The CDR3 covers 14 residues. Per germline, CDR1 ENHRY and CDR2 SYGVKD. The CDR3 spells CAISLGESNQPQHF. The DNA of the CDR3 is TGTGCCATCAGTTTAGGAGAGAGCAATCAGCCCCAGCATTTT.

The chain links TRBV27 to TRBJ2-2, with D possibly matching TRBD1 (5 bases). Trimming removed 2 bases at V and 1 base at J, with 8 bases between. Per the germline V gene, CDR1 is MNHEY and CDR2 is SMNVEV (reference sequence). The CDR3 covers 15 residues. The CDR3 sequence: CASSLQGVNTGELFF. The CDR3 region has the DNA TGTGCCAGCAGTTTACAGGGCGTGAACACCGGGGAGCTGTTTTTT.

The chain recombines TRBV19 with TRBJ2-6, with a tentative D call TRBD1 (5 bases). Germline loops: CDR1 LNHDA, CDR2 SQIVND (reference sequence). The CDR3 runs to 16 residues. Trimming cost V 7 bases and J 0 bases, with 13 bases left between them. CDR3 sequence (DNA): TGTGCCAGTAAGGCAGGGTATGCCTCTGGGGCCAACGTCCTGACTTTC. Translating gives CASKAGYASGANVLTF.

The V and J genes are TRBV7-8 and TRBJ2-1; TRBD2 matches 7 bases. Germline CDR1 reads SGHVS; CDR2 reads FQNEAQ. The junction had 4 bases not matched to a gene; V was cut back by 5 bases and J by 6 bases. The CDR3 sequence is 13 residues long. The CDR3 DNA is TGTGCCAGCAGCCGACTAGCCCCCAATGAGCAGTTCTTC. Its translation: CASSRLAPNEQFF. Combining the CDR3 with reference TRBV7-8 and TRBJ2-1 gives the whole variable domain GAGVSQSPRYKVAKRGQDVALRCDPISGHVSLFWYQQALGQGPEFLTYFQNEAQLDKSGLPSDRFFAERPEGSVSTLKIQRTQQEDSAVYLCASSRLAPNEQFFGPGTRLTVL.

V gene TRBV6-4 combines with J gene TRBJ2-2; no clear D. With 7 bases removed from V and 4 bases from J, the gap between germline ends came to 13 bases. The CDR3 totals 14 residues. From germline, CDR1 is MRHNA and CDR2 SNTAGT. CDR3: CASKPQMGTGELFF. DNA for the CDR3: TGTGCCAGCAAACCACAGATGGGCACCGGGGAGCTGTTTTTT.

The chain carries TRBV6-6 and TRBJ2-5, with 16 nucleotides matching TRBD2. J lost 5 bases, V lost 6 bases, and 3 bases had no gene match. The CDR3 contains 15 residues. CDR1 is MNHNY and CDR2 is SVGAGI in the germline V gene (reference sequence). CDR3 amino acids: CASRGTSGGEETQYF. The CDR3 nucleotides read TGTGCCAGCAGAGGGACTAGCGGGGGGGAGGAGACCCAGTACTTC.

This rearrangement joins TRBV29-1 to TRBJ2-1, with TRBD2 matching 8 bases. The germline CDR1 and CDR2 sequences are SQVTM and ANQGSEA. V shed 3 bases and J 7 bases; nucleotides not matched to a gene: 11. This CDR3 is built from 15 residues. In DNA, the CDR3 is TGCAGCGTTGATGTCCCGGGGGGGGCCGGAAATGAGCAGTTCTTC. Translation: CSVDVPGGAGNEQFF.

This clone showed up just once. The chain carries TRBV18 and TRBJ1-1, with D tentatively TRBD1 (6 bases). The CDR3 consists of 14 residues. The germline V gene has CDR1 KGHSH and CDR2 LQKENI. V lost 2 bases to trimming and J lost 1 base, with 8 bases between them. The CDR3 spells CASSPAGANTEAFF. As DNA, the CDR3 is TGTGCCAGCTCACCAGCAGGGGCGAACACTGAAGCTTTCTTT.

This clone occurred once. V usage is TRBV6-4 and J usage is TRBJ1-6; 10 bases are a match to TRBD1. Trimming removed 2 bases from V and 0 bases from J; junction bases left unmatched: 1. The germline V gene has CDR1 MRHNA and CDR2 SNTAGT. There are 17 residues in the CDR3. The CDR3 loop is CASSDGQGDSYNSPLHF. CDR3 sequence (DNA): TGTGCCAGCAGTGACGGACAGGGGGACTCCTATAATTCACCCCTCCACTTT.

The J gene is TRBJ2-1, the V gene TRBV5-5; TRBD1 agrees at 8 bases. J was trimmed by 6 bases and V by 2 bases; bases with no gene match: 7. The CDR3 runs 15 residues. Germline-derived CDR1 and CDR2 are SGHKS and YYEKEE (reference sequence). CDR3 nucleotide sequence: TGTGCCAGCAGCTTCCGGGACAGGCAAGGCAATGAGCAGTTCTTC. Protein: CASSFRDRQGNEQFF.

This chain connects TRBV5-1 to TRBJ2-2; 10 bases agree with TRBD2. The CDR3 is 15 residues long. Germline loops: CDR1 SGHRS, CDR2 YFSETQ. V was clipped by 4 bases and J by 3 bases; unmatched bases: 3. The chain's CDR3 is CASSITSGDTGELFF. CDR3 in DNA: TGCGCCAGCAGCATAACTAGCGGGGACACCGGGGAGCTGTTTTTT.

CDR3 protein: CASGYGNYGYTF. CDR3 sequence (DNA): TGTGCTAGTGGTTACGGGAACTATGGCTACACCTTC. The J gene is TRBJ1-2, the V gene TRBV12-5; D ambiguous. Germline V lookup: CDR1 LGHNT, CDR2 FRNRAP. V was shortened by 4 bases and J by 2 bases, with 5 bases between the two germline ends. This CDR3 is built from 12 residues.